This passage covers 14 T cell receptor beta chains from one sample sequenced in a study of T-cell reconstitution after alpha-beta-depleted transplantation in children. Unique molecular identifiers were incorporated into the prepared TCRbeta library. One entry per CDR3 protein results from TCRdb running MiXCR on the PCR reads. The sample includes around 480,000 distinct CDR3 sequences, around a third of them seen just once. The starting material was PBMCs from the stem cell graft donor, obtained from the stem cell graft. The receptors here all came from a human donor who donated a stem cell graft to a child with aplastic anemia.

This clonotype was observed a handful of times. The chain uses TRBV18 and TRBJ1-1; D is possibly TRBD1 (5 bases). Germline V gives CDR1 KGHSH, CDR2 LQKENI. Trimming cost V 2 bases and J 3 bases, with 7 bases left between them. There are 13 residues in the CDR3. The CDR3 here is CASSPVTDTEAFF. Written as DNA, the CDR3 is TGTGCCAGCTCACCAGTGACAGACACTGAAGCTTTCTTT.

The chain combines TRBV20-1 with TRBJ2-3; 8 nucleotides agree with TRBD2. V gave up 5 bases and J gave up 2 bases; unmatched junction bases: 12. Germline CDR1 reads DFQATT; CDR2 reads SNEGSKA (reference sequence). This CDR3 contains 16 residues. The CDR3 here is CSAGRREDPNTDTQYF. CDR3 DNA sequence: TGCAGTGCTGGACGGCGGGAGGATCCCAACACAGATACGCAGTATTTT.

This clonotype has more than one count but fewer than ten. The CDR3 DNA sequence: TGTGCCAGCAGCTTAGGACTAGCGGATCCCACAGATACGCAGTATTTT. Residues: CASSLGLADPTDTQYF. The chain carries TRBV7-2 and TRBJ2-3; 9 bases match TRBD2. The CDR3 consists of 16 residues. In germline, CDR1 is SGHTA, CDR2 FQGNSA. V lost 1 base and J lost 2; bases outside the gene matches: 4. The whole variable domain, filled in from reference TRBV7-2 and TRBJ2-3, reads GAGVSQSPSNKVTEKGKDVELRCDPISGHTALYWYRQSLGQGLEFLIYFQGNSAPDKSGLPSDRFSAERTGGSVSTLTIQRTQQEDSAVYLCASSLGLADPTDTQYFGPGTRLTVL.

CDR3 bases: TGTGCCAGCGTTAGAGGAAGCCAGGGCTACACCTTC. Translated: CASVRGSQGYTF. This chain connects TRBV28 to TRBJ1-2; no clear D. CDR3 length: 12 residues. Deletions cut 8 bases from V and 8 bases from J, with 15 bases between. Germline lookup yields CDR1 MDHEN and CDR2 SYDVKM.

The gene calls are TRBV4-3 and TRBJ2-7; tentatively, D is TRBD2 (5 bases). CDR1 and CDR2 (germline): LGHNA, YSLEER. CDR3 length equals 14 residues. V lost 1 base to trimming and J lost 2 bases, with 9 bases between them. The CDR3 loop reads CASSQVREPYEQYF. CDR3 coding DNA: TGCGCCAGCAGCCAAGTAAGGGAGCCCTACGAGCAGTACTTC.

V is TRBV19 and J is TRBJ2-7, with 7 bases identical to TRBD2. The J segment lost 3 bases and the V segment lost 3 bases, leaving 2 bases of the junction unmatched. Germline V gene data show CDR1 as LNHDA and CDR2 as SQIVND (reference sequence). The CDR3 runs 13 residues. CDR3 region: CASSMTGGYEQYF. In DNA form, the CDR3 reads TGTGCCAGTAGTATGACGGGAGGCTACGAGCAGTACTTC.

J is TRBJ2-1 and V is TRBV25-1; 9 nucleotides align to TRBD1. The V gene end was trimmed by 6 bases and the J gene end by 6 bases; junction bases not matched to a gene: 6. Germline-derived CDR1 and CDR2 are MGHDK and SYGVNS. This CDR3 region has 14 residues. Here the CDR3 DNA reads TGTGCCAGCAGGAAACAGGGGGCCCTCAATGAGCAGTTCTTC. This gives the protein CASRKQGALNEQFF.

The chain uses TRBV19 and TRBJ2-1, with D hard to call. The V and J ends lost 3 bases and 9 bases respectively, with 9 bases between them. This CDR3 region has 12 residues. Per germline, CDR1 LNHDA and CDR2 SQIVND (reference sequence). CDR3 loop: CASSILDREQFF. The CDR3 bases are TGTGCCAGTAGTATCCTTGACCGTGAGCAGTTCTTC. Full variable domain (missing parts from reference TRBV19 and TRBJ2-1): DGGITQSPKYLFRKEGQNVTLSCEQNLNHDAMYWYRQDPGQGLRLIYYSQIVNDFQKGDIAEGYSVSREKKESFPLTVTSAQKNPTAFYLCASSILDREQFFGPGTRLTVL.

A single count supports this clonotype. The gene calls are TRBV4-1 and TRBJ1-4, with D perhaps TRBD1 (5 bases). Per germline, CDR1 MGHRA and CDR2 YSYEKL. V was trimmed by 0 bases and J by 0 bases, leaving 8 bases between them. The CDR3 sequence is 16 residues long. The CDR3, as DNA: TGCGCCAGCAGCCAAGACCCACAGGCAACTAATGAAAAACTGTTTTTT. Amino acid sequence: CASSQDPQATNEKLFF.

This chain joins TRBV7-6 and TRBJ2-1; D possibly uses TRBD1 or TRBD2 (5 bases each). CDR1 SGHVS and CDR2 FNYEAQ come from the germline V gene. The CDR3 contains 14 residues. The V gene lost 0 bases and the J gene lost 6 bases, with 9 bases spanning the gap. The CDR3 sequence is CASSLAAGANEQFF. DNA of the CDR3: TGTGCCAGCAGCTTAGCTGCCGGGGCCAATGAGCAGTTCTTC.

This clonotype was seen a few times. The chain combines TRBV6-5 with TRBJ1-4, with 8 bases that match TRBD1. Per germline, CDR1 MNHEY and CDR2 SVGAGI. CDR3 length: 13 residues. The trim removed 8 bases at V and 11 bases at J, leaving 10 bases unmatched. In nucleotides, the CDR3 is TGTGCCAGCGGTCGGACAGGGAATTGGAAACTGTTTTTT. Encoded protein: CASGRTGNWKLFF.

This clonotype was found a few times. The chain is built from TRBV12-3 or TRBV12-4 and TRBJ2-1; TRBD2 agrees at 12 bases. CDR3 size: 15 residues. V gave up 5 bases and J gave up 7 bases; unmatched junction bases: 6. The CDR3 loop reads CASSPASGRANEQFF. The CDR3 DNA is TGTGCCAGCAGTCCAGCTAGCGGGAGGGCAAATGAGCAGTTCTTC.

This clonotype was counted once. V usage is TRBV11-2 and J usage is TRBJ1-2, with a tentative D call TRBD1 (5 bases). The CDR3 extends over 15 amino acids. The V gene lost 1 base and the J gene lost 6 bases, with 15 bases spanning the gap. CDR1 is SGHAT and CDR2 is FQNNGV in the germline V gene. DNA for the CDR3: TGTGCCAGCAGCTTAGTTTCAGGGTCGGCAGATGGCTACACCTTC. Translation gives CASSLVSGSADGYTF.

This chain uses TRBV20-1 with TRBJ2-2; no clear D. The CDR3 totals 11 residues. V was cut by 3 bases and J by 6 bases, with 5 bases left in between. Germline loops: CDR1 DFQATT, CDR2 SNEGSKA (reference sequence). CDR3 sequence reads: CSASRAGELFF. In nucleotides, the CDR3 is TGCAGTGCTAGCAGAGCCGGGGAGCTGTTTTTT.